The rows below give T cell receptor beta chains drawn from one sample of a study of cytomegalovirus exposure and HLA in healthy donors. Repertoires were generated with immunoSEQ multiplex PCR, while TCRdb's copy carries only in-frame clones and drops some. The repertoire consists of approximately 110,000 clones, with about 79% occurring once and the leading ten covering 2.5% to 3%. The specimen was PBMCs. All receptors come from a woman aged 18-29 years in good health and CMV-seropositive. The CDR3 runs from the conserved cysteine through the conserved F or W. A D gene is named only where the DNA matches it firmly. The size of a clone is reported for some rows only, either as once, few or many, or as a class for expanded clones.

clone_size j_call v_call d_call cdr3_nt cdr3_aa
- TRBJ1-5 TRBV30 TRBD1 TGTGACTGGCAGGAAAACAGGGGTTTGAGTAGCAATCAGCCCCAGCATTTT CDWQENRGLSSNQPQHF
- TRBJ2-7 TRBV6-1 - TGTGCCAGCAGACCCATGCTAGCGTCGCAGGACGAGCAGTACTTC CASRPMLASQDEQYF
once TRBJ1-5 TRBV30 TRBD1 TGTGCCTGGAGTCAGGGGGTCCAGCCCCAGCATTTT CAWSQGVQPQHF
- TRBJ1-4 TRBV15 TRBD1 TGTGCCACCAGCAGAGCCACAGGGGCTACTAATGAAAAACTGTTTTTT CATSRATGATNEKLFF
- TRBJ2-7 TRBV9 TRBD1 TGTGCCAGCAGCGTAGCAGGGGGCCTAGGCGAGCAGTACTTC CASSVAGGLGEQYF
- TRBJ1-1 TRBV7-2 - TGTGCCAGCAGCTTATCGGGGGTTTATGGCACTGAAGCTTTCTTT CASSLSGVYGTEAFF
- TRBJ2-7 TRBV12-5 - TGTGCTAGTGGTTTTCAACAATACGAGCAGTACTTC CASGFQQYEQYF
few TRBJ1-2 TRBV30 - TGTGCCTGGAGTGCCGGACATTACTATGGCTACACCTTC CAWSAGHYYGYTF
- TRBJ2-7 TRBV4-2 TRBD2 TGTGCCAGCAGCCAAGATCTGACTAGCGGGGGGGCCTACGAGCAGTACTTC CASSQDLTSGGAYEQYF
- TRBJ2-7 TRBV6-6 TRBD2 TGTGCCAGCAGTTCCCTAGCGGGATACCCCTACGAGCAGTACTTC CASSSLAGYPYEQYF
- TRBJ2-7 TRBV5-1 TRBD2 TGCGCCAGCAGCTTGGACCCATCCGGGACTAGCGGCTACTACGAGCAGTACTTC CASSLDPSGTSGYYEQYF
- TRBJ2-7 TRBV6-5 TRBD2 TGTGCCAGCAGTAAGGGGACTACCCGGACCTACGAGCAGTACTTC CASSKGTTRTYEQYF
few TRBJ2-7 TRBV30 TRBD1 TGTGCCTGGACCGACAGGGTTCGAAGGAACGAGCAGTACTTC CAWTDRVRRNEQYF
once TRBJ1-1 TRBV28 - TGTGCCAGCAGTTCTCCGGGTATAAGGATTGAAGCTTTCTTT CASSSPGIRIEAFF
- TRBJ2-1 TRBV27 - TGTGCCAGCAGTTCCAGACTACCCACCTACAATGAGCAGTTCTTC CASSSRLPTYNEQFF
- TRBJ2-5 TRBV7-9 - TGTGCCAGCAGCTTAGCGCTTGGAGGAGAAGGGGGAGAGACCCAGTACTTC CASSLALGGEGGETQYF
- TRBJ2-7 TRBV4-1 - TGCGCCAGCAGCCAAGAAGGTGAGGGATGGAACTACGAGCAGTACTTC CASSQEGEGWNYEQYF
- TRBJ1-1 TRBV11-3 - TGTGCCAGCAGCTTAGGGGAGTCTGAAGCTTTCTTT CASSLGESEAFF
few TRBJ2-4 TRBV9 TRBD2 TGTGCCAGCAGCGTAGAGGGCGGGGGGTCGATCCAAAACATTCAGTACTTC CASSVEGGGSIQNIQYF
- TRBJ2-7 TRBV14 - TGTGCCAGCAGCCCAACTACCGGTCCCTACGAGCAGTACTTC CASSPTTGPYEQYF
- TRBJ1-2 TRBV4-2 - TGTGCCAGCAGCCAAGATCGCAGACTTAACTATGGCTACACCTTC CASSQDRRLNYGYTF
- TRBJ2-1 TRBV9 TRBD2 TGTGCCAGCAGCCCCGCCCGACTAGCCTCCTACAATGAGCAGTTCTTC CASSPARLASYNEQFF
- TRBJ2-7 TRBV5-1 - TGCGCCAGCAGCTTGTTCCAGGCACTTAGATCCTACGAGCAGTACTTC CASSLFQALRSYEQYF
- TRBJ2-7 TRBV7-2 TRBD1 TGTGCCAGAAGGAGCCCCTTTGGGACAGGGATAGAGGGGTACGAGCAGTACTTC CARRSPFGTGIEGYEQYF
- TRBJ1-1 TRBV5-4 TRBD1 TGTGCCAGCAGCCAAGTCAGGGGGCGGACTGAAGCTTTCTTT CASSQVRGRTEAFF
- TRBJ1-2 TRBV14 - TGTGCCAGCAGCCTAGCCGGAAAGGCCGCCCTCTATGGCTACACCTTC CASSLAGKAALYGYTF
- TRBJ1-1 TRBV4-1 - TGCGCCAGCAGCCAACCCCCGTTCAAAATGGGGACATATAACACTGAAGCTTTCTTT CASSQPPFKMGTYNTEAFF
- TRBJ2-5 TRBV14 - TGTGCCAGCAGCCAAGATATCGGCAGGGGCGAGACCCAGTACTTC CASSQDIGRGETQYF